The 15 T cell receptor beta chains below were found in one sample sequenced in a study of cytomegalovirus exposure and HLA in healthy donors. The primer mix had 60 Vbeta and 13 Jbeta primers. Using immunoSEQ multiplex PCR, the repertoire was profiled, and TCRdb retains in-frame clones only, with some absent. The repertoire includes about 120,000 clones, 15% of them detected once, and 1.9% sits in the top ten. Sequencing was carried out using PBMCs. The origin of the receptors is a woman aged 18 to 35 in good health and CMV-seronegative.

This chain connects TRBV5-6 to TRBJ1-5; perhaps TRBD1 as D (5 bases). The CDR3 is 14 residues long. Trimming pared 3 bases from V and 7 bases from J, leaving 14 bases between. Looked up from germline, CDR1 is SGHDT and CDR2 is YYEEEE. The CDR3 loop reads CASSSGPGGQPQHF. The CDR3 coding sequence is TGTGCCAGCAGCTCCGGGCCGGGGGGACAGCCCCAGCATTTT.

This clone appeared a few times. The chain joins TRBV25-1 to TRBJ2-2; the D is unclear. With 2 bases removed from V and 0 bases from J, the gap between germline ends came to 4 bases. This CDR3 comprises 14 residues. Germline CDR1 is MGHDK and CDR2 is SYGVNS. Here the CDR3 reads CASSETTNTGELFF. The CDR3 DNA sequence: TGTGCCAGCAGTGAAACAACGAACACCGGGGAGCTGTTTTTT.

This clone was seen only once. This sequence joins TRBV28 and TRBJ2-1, with 7 positions matching TRBD1. Germline assignment: CDR1 MDHEN and CDR2 SYDVKM. The CDR3 runs to 14 residues. Trimming removed 3 bases from V and 3 bases from J; junction bases left unmatched: 2. The CDR3 loop is CASSFRGSYNEQFF. For the CDR3, the DNA is TGTGCCAGCAGTTTCAGGGGGAGCTACAATGAGCAGTTCTTC.

V usage is TRBV2 and J usage is TRBJ2-5; 9 nucleotides agree with TRBD1. After removal of 7 bases from V and 3 bases from J, the junction contained 6 bases not matched to a gene. Germline V gene lookup returns CDR1 SNHLY and CDR2 FYNNEI. The CDR3 is made up of 14 amino acids. In DNA, the CDR3 is TGTGCCAGCACCACCGGGACAGGGAAAGAGACCCAGTACTTC. This codes for CASTTGTGKETQYF.

This clone has just a few counts. V is TRBV10-1 and J is TRBJ2-2, with 9 bases lining up with TRBD1. V lost 3 bases and J lost 6; bases outside the gene matches: 5. The CDR3 contains 15 residues. The V gene's germline CDR1 is WNHNN and CDR2 SYGVQD (reference sequence). This CDR3 is CASSDPGQGPGELFF. CDR3 DNA: TGCGCCAGCAGTGACCCGGGACAGGGTCCCGGGGAGCTGTTTTTT.

The rearrangement uses TRBV9 and TRBJ2-4; 11 bases align to TRBD2. The length of the CDR3 is 19 residues. The V and J ends lost 0 bases and 5 bases, in that order; junction bases with no gene match: 13. The germline V gene has CDR1 SGDLS and CDR2 YYNGEE. The CDR3: CASSVGGSGGAHGENIQYF. In nucleotides, the CDR3 is TGTGCCAGCAGCGTAGGGGGTAGCGGGGGGGCGCATGGGGAAAACATTCAGTACTTC.

This clone has just a few counts. The rearrangement uses TRBV29-1 and TRBJ1-4; 7 positions agree with TRBD1. Germline-derived CDR1 and CDR2 are SQVTM and ANQGSEA. V gave up 5 bases and J gave up 4 bases; unmatched junction bases: 4. This CDR3 is 13 amino acids long. This chain's CDR3 is CSVWDSVNEKLFF. CDR3 nucleotides: TGCAGCGTTTGGGACAGTGTTAATGAAAAACTGTTTTTT.

There are a few counts of this clone. The rearrangement joins TRBV5-1 to TRBJ1-4; D is uncertain. The germline V gene encodes CDR1 SGHRS and CDR2 YFSETQ. Trimming stripped 3 bases from V and 8 bases from J, with 11 bases between. This CDR3 region has 13 residues. CDR3 sequence (DNA): TGCGCCAGCAGCTCCTCCGTGCGAGAAAAACTGTTTTTT. Protein: CASSSSVREKLFF.

The chain's CDR3 is CASRASLIANYGYTF. CDR3 DNA: TGTGCCAGCAGGGCCAGTCTCATTGCTAACTATGGCTACACCTTC. The chain has TRBV28 and TRBJ1-2; D gene unclear. The CDR3 consists of 15 residues. CDR1 and CDR2 from the germline V gene are MDHEN and SYDVKM. The V gene lost 6 bases and the J gene lost 0 bases, with 14 bases spanning the gap.

Here the CDR3 DNA reads TGTGCCAGTAGTATACAAAGGGGGGAGCAGTACTTC. It is translated as CASSIQRGEQYF. The chain joins TRBV19 to TRBJ2-7, with D perhaps TRBD1 (6 bases). The length of the CDR3 is 12 residues. Looked up from germline, CDR1 is LNHDA and CDR2 is SQIVND (reference sequence). Deletions cut 2 bases from V and 7 bases from J, with 9 bases between.

The sample holds a few counts of this clone. The J gene is TRBJ1-2, the V gene TRBV9; no clear D gene. Germline lookup yields CDR1 SGDLS and CDR2 YYNGEE. The CDR3 consists of 17 residues. Trimming pared 0 bases from V and 0 bases from J, leaving 15 bases between. CDR3 residues: CASSVGAIIKANYGYTF. DNA of the CDR3: TGTGCCAGCAGCGTAGGGGCGATTATTAAAGCTAACTATGGCTACACCTTC.

The chain links TRBV7-2 to TRBJ1-5, with D tentatively TRBD1 (5 bases). The germline gives CDR1 SGHTA, CDR2 FQGNSA. The CDR3 is made up of 16 amino acids. Trimming removed 2 bases from V and 3 bases from J, with 14 bases in between. This CDR3 is CASSLSSAGINQPQHF. The DNA for the CDR3 is TGTGCCAGCAGCTTAAGCAGTGCAGGGATCAATCAGCCCCAGCATTTT.

This chain joins TRBV30 and TRBJ2-7; TRBD2 might be the D (6 bases). CDR1 is GTSNPN, CDR2 SVGIG, per germline (reference sequence). The CDR3 loop spans 11 amino acids. V gave up 3 bases and J gave up 4 bases, with 7 bases separating them. CDR3 sequence: CAWSAGYEQYF. The CDR3, as DNA: TGTGCCTGGAGCGCGGGGTACGAGCAGTACTTC.

V is TRBV4-3 and J is TRBJ1-1; the D is unclear. The CDR3 totals 13 residues. V was clipped by 3 bases and J by 6 bases, with 11 bases between them. Per the germline V gene, CDR1 is LGHNA and CDR2 is YSLEER. CDR3 nucleotide sequence: TGCGCCAGCAGCCAGATTCCGGGGTCTGAAGCTTTCTTT. Protein: CASSQIPGSEAFF.

This clone was picked up a small number of times. This chain connects TRBV27 to TRBJ2-1; 13 bases agree with TRBD2. The CDR3 is 15 amino acids. V was pared by 5 bases and J by 9 bases, with 7 bases of the junction left unmatched. Germline values: CDR1 MNHEY, CDR2 SMNVEV (reference sequence). In DNA, the CDR3 is TGTGCCAGCAGTCGTACTAGCGGGGGGGCAGGTGAGCAGTTCTTC. This codes for CASSRTSGGAGEQFF.